The T cell receptor (beta chain) described here comes from a study of STAT3 mutations in large granular lymphocyte leukemia. At the level of the study: Roughly half the longitudinally sequenced T-LGLL patients had canonical STAT3 mutations.

This table comes from immunoSEQ multiplex PCR, and its TCRdb copy is limited to in-frame clones, with some not included. The sample carries over 30,000 clones, about 90% recorded once. Germline CDR1 MGHDK, CDR2 SYGVNS. The length of the CDR3 is 13 residues. V lost 3 bases to trimming and J lost 3 bases, with 8 bases between them. Study outcomes and limitations: No sample exists from the first appearance of each clone. All newly emerging clones after therapy were STAT3 wild type. Every T-cell large granular lymphocyte leukemia patient had at least one immunodominant TCR beta clonotype.

Comments on this clone: Its target is not known.

This sequence originates from a man aged 55 to 70 with T-cell large granular lymphocyte leukemia. Some clones in this sample may be carry-over from other donors' samples. The sequencing sample was made of peripheral blood mononuclear cells. The V gene is TRBV25-1, the J gene TRBJ1-1, with D hard to call. The CDR3 protein is CASSDGRYTEAFF. The CDR3 nucleotides read TGTGCCAGCAGTGATGGACGGTACACTGAAGCTTTCTTT. Variable domain in full (rest from reference TRBV25-1 and TRBJ1-1): EADIYQTPRYLVIGTGKKITLECSQTMGHDKMYWYQQDPGMELHLIHYSYGVNSTEKGDLSSESTVSRIRTEHFPLTLESARPSHTSQYLCASSDGRYTEAFFGQGTRLTVV.